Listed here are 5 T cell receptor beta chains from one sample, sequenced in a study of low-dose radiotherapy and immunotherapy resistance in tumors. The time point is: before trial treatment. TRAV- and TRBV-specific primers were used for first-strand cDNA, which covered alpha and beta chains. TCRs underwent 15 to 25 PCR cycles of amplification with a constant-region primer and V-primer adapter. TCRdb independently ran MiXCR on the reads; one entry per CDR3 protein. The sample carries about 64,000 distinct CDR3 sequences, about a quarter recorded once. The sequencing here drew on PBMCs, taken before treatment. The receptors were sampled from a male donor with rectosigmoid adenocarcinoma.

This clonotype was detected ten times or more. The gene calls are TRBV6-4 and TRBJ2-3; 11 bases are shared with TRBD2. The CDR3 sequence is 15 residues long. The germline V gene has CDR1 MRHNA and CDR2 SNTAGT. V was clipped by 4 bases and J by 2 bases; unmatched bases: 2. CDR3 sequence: CASSAGLADTDTQYF. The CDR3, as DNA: TGTGCCAGCAGTGCGGGACTAGCGGACACAGATACGCAGTATTTT.

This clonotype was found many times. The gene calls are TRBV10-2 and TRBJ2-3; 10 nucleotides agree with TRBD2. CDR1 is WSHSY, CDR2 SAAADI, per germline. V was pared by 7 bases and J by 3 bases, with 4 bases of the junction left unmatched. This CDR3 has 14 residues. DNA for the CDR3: TGCGCCAGCACCTGGACTAGCGGAACAGATACGCAGTATTTT. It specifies CASTWTSGTDTQYF.

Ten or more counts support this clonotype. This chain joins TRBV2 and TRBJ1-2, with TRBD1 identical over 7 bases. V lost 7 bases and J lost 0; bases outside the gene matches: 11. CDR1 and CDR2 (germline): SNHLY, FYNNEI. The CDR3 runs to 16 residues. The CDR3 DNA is TGTGCCAGCATCACAGGGGAAATTGGGACTAACTATGGCTACACCTTC. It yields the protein CASITGEIGTNYGYTF.

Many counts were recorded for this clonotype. CDR3 coding DNA: TGTGCCAGTCGTACGGGAGGGCTAAGGACTGAAGCTTTCTTT. Translation gives CASRTGGLRTEAFF. The rearrangement links TRBV28 to TRBJ1-1; no clear D gene. The CDR3 is 14 amino acids. V was clipped by 9 bases and J by 5 bases, with 19 bases between them. The V gene's germline CDR1 is MDHEN and CDR2 SYDVKM.

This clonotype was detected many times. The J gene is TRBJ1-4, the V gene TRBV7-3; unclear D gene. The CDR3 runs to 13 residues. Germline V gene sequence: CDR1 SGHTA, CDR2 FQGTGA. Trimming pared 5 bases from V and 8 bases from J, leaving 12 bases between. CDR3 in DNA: TGTGCCAGCAGCCGAGGGTATGGGGAAAAACTGTTTTTT. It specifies CASSRGYGEKLFF.